The present entry profiles one T cell receptor (beta chain) with its context. With 5 bases removed from V and 3 bases from J, the gap between germline ends came to 4 bases. CDR1 is PRHDT and CDR2 is FYEKMQ in the germline V gene (reference sequence). CDR3 length equals 11 residues. The data originate from a study of blood T cell repertoires in COVID-19. Whole-study context: Both acute and convalescent COVID-19 samples were obtained from the United States, Italy and Spain. The cDNA or gDNA used as material had been derived from T cells, B-cell-depleted T cells, or PBMCs.

Those enrolled in Seattle joined during active infection and were followed longitudinally afterward. Per the authors' pipeline: Counts of nucleated cells, estimated from reference gene primer amplification, were obtained. Some clones are missing from TCRdb's copy, which holds only in-frame ones; the method was immunoSEQ multiplex PCR. For V, J and clone size, that table is used; D and trimming come from the DNA. The repertoire holds hundreds of thousands of clones, with 65% to 90% as singletons. The V and J genes are TRBV13 and TRBJ2-5; D is unresolved. This sequence was found in a woman in her 70s with COVID-19, enrolled during active disease. What was sequenced was peripheral blood. The CDR3 DNA is TGTGCCAGCAGCGAGGAAGAGACCCAGTACTTC. The encoded protein is CASSEEETQYF.